The sequence of this T cell receptor (beta chain) was determined in a study of blood T cell repertoires in COVID-19. Study-wide background: Italy, Spain and the United States were the sources of the convalescent and acute COVID-19 samples. PBMCs, B-cell-depleted T cells, or T cells were the source of the cDNA or gDNA that made up the material.

CDR3 length: 14 residues. Germline V lookup: CDR1 MNHNY, CDR2 SVGAGI (reference sequence). Trimming cost V 3 bases and J 6 bases; bases outside gene matches: 4. Authors' processing steps: Nucleated cell counts were estimated from reference gene primer amplification. The data were produced by immunoSEQ multiplex PCR, yet TCRdb's version contains in-frame clones alone and is incomplete. Clone size and the V and J calls come from that table; the DNA yielded D and trimming. Of some 150,000 clones in the sample, around nine tenths were seen once. The chain combines TRBV6-6 with TRBJ2-2; 7 bases match TRBD1. The clonotype comes from a human donor in a cohort sampled during active COVID-19. Sequenced material: peripheral blood. The CDR3 reads CASSYSGGAGELFF. The CDR3 nucleotides are TGTGCCAGCAGTTATTCAGGGGGTGCCGGGGAGCTGTTTTTT.